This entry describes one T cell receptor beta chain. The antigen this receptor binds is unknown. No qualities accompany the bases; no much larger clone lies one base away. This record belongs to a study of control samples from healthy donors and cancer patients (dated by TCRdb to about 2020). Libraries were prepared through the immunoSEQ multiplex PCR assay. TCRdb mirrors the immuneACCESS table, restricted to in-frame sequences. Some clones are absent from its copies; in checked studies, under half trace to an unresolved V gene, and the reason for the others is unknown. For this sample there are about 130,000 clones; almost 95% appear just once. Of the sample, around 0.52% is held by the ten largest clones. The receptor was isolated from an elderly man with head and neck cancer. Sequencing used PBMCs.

CDR3 sequence: CASSSAGWNTEAFF. The DNA reads as follows: TGTGCCAGCAGCTCGGCAGGGTGGAACACTGAAGCTTTCTTT. The rearranged segments are TRBV5-4 and TRBJ1-1; possibly the D gene is TRBD1, per 5 matching bases. CDR1 and CDR2, per the germline V gene (reference sequence), are SGHNT and YYREEE. Between the V and J ends, shortened by 3 bases and 1 base respectively, the junction contains 10 bases. Including cysteine and phenylalanine, the CDR3 has 14 amino acids. Only the CDR3 DNA is retained, 42 bases long and in frame from the first base.